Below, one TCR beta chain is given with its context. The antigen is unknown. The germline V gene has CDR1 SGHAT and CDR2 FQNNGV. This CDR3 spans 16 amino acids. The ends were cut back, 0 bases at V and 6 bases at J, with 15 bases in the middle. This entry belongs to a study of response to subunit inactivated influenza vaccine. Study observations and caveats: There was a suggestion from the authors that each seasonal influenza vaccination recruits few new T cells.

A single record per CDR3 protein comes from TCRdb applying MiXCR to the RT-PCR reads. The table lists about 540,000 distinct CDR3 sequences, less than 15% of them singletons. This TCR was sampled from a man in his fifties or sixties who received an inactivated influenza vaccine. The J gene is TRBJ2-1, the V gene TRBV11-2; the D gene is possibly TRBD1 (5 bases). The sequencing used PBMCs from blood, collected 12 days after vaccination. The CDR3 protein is CASSLEPRTRVNEQFF. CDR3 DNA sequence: TGTGCCAGCAGCTTAGAACCCCGGACCAGGGTCAATGAGCAGTTCTTC.